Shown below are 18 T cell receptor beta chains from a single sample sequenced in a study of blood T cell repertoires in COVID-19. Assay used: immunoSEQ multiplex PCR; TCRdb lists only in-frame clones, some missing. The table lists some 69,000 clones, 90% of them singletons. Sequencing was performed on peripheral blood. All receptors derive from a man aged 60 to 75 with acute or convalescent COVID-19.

CDR3 bases: TGCGCCAGCAGCTTTACAGGGTCCGCAGATACGCAGTATTTT. This gives the protein CASSFTGSADTQYF. The chain couples TRBV5-1 to TRBJ2-3; maybe TRBD1 (6 bases). Germline CDR1 and CDR2: SGHRS and YFSETQ. The V end was cut by 2 bases, the J end by 4 bases, with 11 bases between. This CDR3 has 14 amino acids.

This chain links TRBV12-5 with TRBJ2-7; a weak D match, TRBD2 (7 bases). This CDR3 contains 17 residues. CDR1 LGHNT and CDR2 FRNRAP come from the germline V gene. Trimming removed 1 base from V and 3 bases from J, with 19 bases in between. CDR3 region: CASGLALMGGQNYEQYF. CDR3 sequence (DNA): TGTGCTAGTGGTTTGGCGCTGATGGGGGGGCAGAACTACGAGCAGTACTTC. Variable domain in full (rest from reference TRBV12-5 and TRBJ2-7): DARVTQTPRHKVTEMGQEVTMRCQPILGHNTVFWYRQTMMQGLELLAYFRNRAPLDDSGMPKDRFSAEMPDATLATLKIQPSEPRDSAVYFCASGLALMGGQNYEQYFGPGTRLTVT.

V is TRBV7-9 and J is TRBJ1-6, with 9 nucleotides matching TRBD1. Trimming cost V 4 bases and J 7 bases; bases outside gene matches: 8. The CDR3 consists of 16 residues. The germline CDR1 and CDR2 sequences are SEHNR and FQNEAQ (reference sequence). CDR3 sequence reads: CASSSDGTGPNSPLHF. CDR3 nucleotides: TGTGCCAGCAGCTCTGACGGGACAGGGCCCAATTCACCCCTCCACTTT.

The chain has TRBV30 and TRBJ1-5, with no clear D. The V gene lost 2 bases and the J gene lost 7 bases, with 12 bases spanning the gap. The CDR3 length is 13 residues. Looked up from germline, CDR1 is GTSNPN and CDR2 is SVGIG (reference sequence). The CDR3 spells CAWSTSDGQPQHF. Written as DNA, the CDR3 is TGTGCCTGGAGTACCAGCGACGGACAGCCCCAGCATTTT.

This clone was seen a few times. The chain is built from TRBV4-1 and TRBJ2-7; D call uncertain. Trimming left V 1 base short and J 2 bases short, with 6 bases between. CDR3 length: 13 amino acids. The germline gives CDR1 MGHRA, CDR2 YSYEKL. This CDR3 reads CASSQGLAYEQYF. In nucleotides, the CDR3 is TGCGCCAGCAGCCAAGGACTCGCCTACGAGCAGTACTTC.

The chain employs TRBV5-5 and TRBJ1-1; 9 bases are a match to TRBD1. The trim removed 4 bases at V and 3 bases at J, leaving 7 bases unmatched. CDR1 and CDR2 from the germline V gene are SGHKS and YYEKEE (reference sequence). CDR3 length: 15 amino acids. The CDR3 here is CASSLRDRADTEAFF. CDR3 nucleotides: TGTGCCAGCAGCCTCCGGGACAGGGCGGACACTGAAGCTTTCTTT. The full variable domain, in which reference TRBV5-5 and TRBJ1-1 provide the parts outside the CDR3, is DAGVTQSPTHLIKTRGQQVTLRCSPISGHKSVSWYQQVLGQGPQFIFQYYEKEERGRGNFPDRFSARQFPNYSSELNVNALLLGDSALYLCASSLRDRADTEAFFGQGTRLTVV.

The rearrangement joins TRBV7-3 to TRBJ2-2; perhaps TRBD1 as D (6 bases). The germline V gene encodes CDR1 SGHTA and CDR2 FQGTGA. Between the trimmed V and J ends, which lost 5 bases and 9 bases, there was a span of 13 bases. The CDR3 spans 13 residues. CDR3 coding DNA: TGTGCCAGCAGCCCGAGGGGGTCTCGGGAGCTGTTTTTT. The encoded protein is CASSPRGSRELFF.

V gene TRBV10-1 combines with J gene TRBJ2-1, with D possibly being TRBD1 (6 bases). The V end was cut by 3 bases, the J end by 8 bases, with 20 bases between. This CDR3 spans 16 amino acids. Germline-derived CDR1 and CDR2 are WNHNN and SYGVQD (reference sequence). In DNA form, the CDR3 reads TGCGCCAGCAGTGATACTAACAGGGCAATCAGGGATGAGCAGTTCTTC. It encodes CASSDTNRAIRDEQFF.

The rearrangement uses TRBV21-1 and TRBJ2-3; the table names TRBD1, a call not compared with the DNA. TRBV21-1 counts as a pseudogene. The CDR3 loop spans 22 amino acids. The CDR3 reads CASSKGSRVWAADRAVLDTQYF. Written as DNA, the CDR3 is TGTGCCAGCAGCAAAGGGTCCCGCGTTTGGGCGGCGGACAGGGCCGTTTTGGATACGCAGTATTTT.

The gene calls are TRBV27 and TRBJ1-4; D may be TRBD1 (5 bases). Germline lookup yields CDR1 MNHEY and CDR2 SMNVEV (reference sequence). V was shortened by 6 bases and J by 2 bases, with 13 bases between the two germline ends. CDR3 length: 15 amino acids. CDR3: CASRSETATNEKLFF. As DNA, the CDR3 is TGTGCCAGCAGAAGTGAGACAGCCACTAATGAAAAACTGTTTTTT.

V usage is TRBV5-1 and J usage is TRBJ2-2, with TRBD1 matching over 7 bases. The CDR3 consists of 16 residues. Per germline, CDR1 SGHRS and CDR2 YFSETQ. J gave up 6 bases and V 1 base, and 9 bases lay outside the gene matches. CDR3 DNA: TGCGCCAGCAGCTTGTCCGGACAGGTTAAGTCCGGGGAGCTGTTTTTT. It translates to CASSLSGQVKSGELFF.

The CDR3 region has the DNA TGTGCCAGCAGCGTAGACGGGCCCGCGGGAGTGAACACTGAAGCTTTCTTT. Its protein product is CASSVDGPAGVNTEAFF. The rearrangement uses TRBV9 and TRBJ1-1; D is unresolved. Germline lookup yields CDR1 SGDLS and CDR2 YYNGEE. The V gene lost 0 bases and the J gene lost 0 bases, with 15 bases spanning the gap. This CDR3 is built from 17 residues.

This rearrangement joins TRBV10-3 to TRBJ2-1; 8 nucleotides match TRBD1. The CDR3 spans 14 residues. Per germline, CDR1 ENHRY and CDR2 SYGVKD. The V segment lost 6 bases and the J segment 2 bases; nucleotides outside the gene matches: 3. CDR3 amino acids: CAISGGQAYNEQFF. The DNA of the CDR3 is TGTGCCATCAGCGGGGGACAGGCCTACAATGAGCAGTTCTTC.

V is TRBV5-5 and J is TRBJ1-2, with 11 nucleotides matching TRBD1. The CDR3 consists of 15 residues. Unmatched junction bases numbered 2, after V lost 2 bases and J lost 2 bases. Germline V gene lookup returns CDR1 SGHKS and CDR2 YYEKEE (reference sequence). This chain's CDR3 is CASSFGQGANYGYTF. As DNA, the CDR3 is TGTGCCAGCAGCTTTGGACAGGGGGCGAACTATGGCTACACCTTC.

The chain's CDR3 is CAISESARGSGNTIYF. As DNA, the CDR3 is TGTGCCATCAGTGAGTCGGCGAGAGGCTCTGGAAACACCATATATTTT. The rearrangement links TRBV10-3 to TRBJ1-3; D uncertain. CDR1 is ENHRY and CDR2 is SYGVKD in the germline V gene. V was clipped by 0 bases and J by 0 bases, with 9 bases between them. The CDR3 has 16 amino acids.

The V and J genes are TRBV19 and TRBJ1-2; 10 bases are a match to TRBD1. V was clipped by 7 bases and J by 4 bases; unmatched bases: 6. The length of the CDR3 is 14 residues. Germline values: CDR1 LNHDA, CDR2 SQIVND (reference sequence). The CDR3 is CASTGQGLTYGYTF. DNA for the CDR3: TGTGCCAGTACGGGACAGGGGCTTACCTATGGCTACACCTTC.

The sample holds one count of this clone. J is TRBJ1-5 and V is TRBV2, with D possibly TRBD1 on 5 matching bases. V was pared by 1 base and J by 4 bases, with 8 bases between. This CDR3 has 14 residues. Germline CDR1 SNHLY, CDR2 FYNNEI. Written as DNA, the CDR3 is TGTGCCAGCAGTGAAGAACAGGTAAATCAGCCCCAGCATTTT. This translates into CASSEEQVNQPQHF.

CDR3: CASSQSGGRSEQYF. CDR3 coding DNA: TGTGCCAGCAGCCAATCAGGGGGCCGAAGCGAGCAGTACTTC. The V and J genes are TRBV3-1 (or the pseudogene TRBV3-2) and TRBJ2-7, with 8 bases lining up with TRBD1. CDR1 is LGHDT and CDR2 is YNNKEL in the germline V gene (reference sequence). The length of the CDR3 is 14 residues. V trimming: 2 bases; J trimming: 6 bases; junction bases outside the gene matches: 6.